Detailed here is one T cell receptor beta chain. What it recognizes is unknown. Healthy bone marrow donors made up the donors. The PCR contained 60 Vbeta and 13 Jbeta primers. Sequencing used immunoSEQ multiplex PCR; TCRdb keeps in-frame clones, though not all of them. The sample has approximately 210,000 clones, 80% seen once. This entry is derived from a study of cytomegalovirus exposure and HLA in healthy donors. Findings of the study overall: Per published accounts, TCR beta sequences correctly predicted the HLA-A and HLA-B alleles of most subjects.

The CDR3 loop spans 15 amino acids. The ends lost 1 base at V and 3 bases at J; junction bases unmatched: 3. The germline CDR1 and CDR2 sequences are LGHNA and YSLEER. This clonotype was sampled from a middle-aged woman in good health and CMV-seronegative. The sequenced sample was PBMCs. The chain combines TRBV4-3 with TRBJ2-1; 7 bases are a match to TRBD1. The CDR3 DNA follows: TGCGCCAGCAGCCAAGGACAGGGAAACTACAATGAGCAGTTCTTC. As protein: CASSQGQGNYNEQFF.